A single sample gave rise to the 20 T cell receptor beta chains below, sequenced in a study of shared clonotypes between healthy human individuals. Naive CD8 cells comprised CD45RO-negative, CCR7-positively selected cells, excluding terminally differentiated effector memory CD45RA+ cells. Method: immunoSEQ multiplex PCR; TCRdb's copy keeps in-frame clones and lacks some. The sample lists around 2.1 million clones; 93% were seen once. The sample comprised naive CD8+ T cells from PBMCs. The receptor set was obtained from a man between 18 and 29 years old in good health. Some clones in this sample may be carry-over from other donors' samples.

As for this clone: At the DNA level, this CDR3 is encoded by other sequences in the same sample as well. CDR3 protein: CASRDRLNTEAFF. The CDR3 DNA follows: TGTGCCAGCCGGGACAGGTTGAACACTGAAGCTTTCTTT. The rearrangement uses TRBV6-1 and TRBJ1-1; 8 nucleotides agree with TRBD1. V lost 8 bases and J lost 0; bases outside the gene matches: 2. Germline CDR1 reads MNHNS; CDR2 reads SASEGT. The CDR3 runs 13 residues.

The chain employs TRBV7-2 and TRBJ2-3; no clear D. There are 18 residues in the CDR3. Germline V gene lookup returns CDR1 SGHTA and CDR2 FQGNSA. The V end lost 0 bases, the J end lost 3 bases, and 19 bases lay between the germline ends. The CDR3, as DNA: TGTGCCAGCAGCTTAGCTCGCGACCCCAAGGCGGCGACAGATACGCAGTATTTT. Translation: CASSLARDPKAATDTQYF.

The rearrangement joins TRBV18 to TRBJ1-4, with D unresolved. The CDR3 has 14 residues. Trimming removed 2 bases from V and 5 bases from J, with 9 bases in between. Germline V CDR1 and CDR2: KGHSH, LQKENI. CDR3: CASSPGQANEKLFF. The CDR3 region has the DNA TGTGCCAGCTCACCAGGGCAGGCGAATGAAAAACTGTTTTTT.

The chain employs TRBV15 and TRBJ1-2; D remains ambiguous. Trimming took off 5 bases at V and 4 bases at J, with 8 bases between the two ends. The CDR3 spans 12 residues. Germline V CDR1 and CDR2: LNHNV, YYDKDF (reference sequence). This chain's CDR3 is CATSEQLYGYTF. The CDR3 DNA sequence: TGTGCCACCAGCGAACAGCTCTATGGCTACACCTTC.

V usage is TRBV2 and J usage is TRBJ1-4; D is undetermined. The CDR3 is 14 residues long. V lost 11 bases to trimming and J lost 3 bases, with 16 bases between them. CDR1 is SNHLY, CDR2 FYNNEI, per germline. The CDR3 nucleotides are TGTGCCCAGCAAGGGTCATCGGCTAATGAAAAACTGTTTTTT. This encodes CAQQGSSANEKLFF. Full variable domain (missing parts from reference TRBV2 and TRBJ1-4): EPEVTQTPSHQVTQMGQEVILRCVPISNHLYFYWYRQILGQKVEFLVSFYNNEISEKSEIFDDQFSVERPDGSNFTLKIRSTKLEDSAMYFCAQQGSSANEKLFFGSGTQLSVL.

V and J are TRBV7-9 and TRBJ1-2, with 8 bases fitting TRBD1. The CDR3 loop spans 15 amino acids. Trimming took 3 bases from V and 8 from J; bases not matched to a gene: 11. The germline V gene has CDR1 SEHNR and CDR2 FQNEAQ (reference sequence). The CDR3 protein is CASSFGQGVPDGYTF. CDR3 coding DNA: TGTGCCAGCAGCTTTGGACAGGGAGTTCCGGACGGCTACACCTTC. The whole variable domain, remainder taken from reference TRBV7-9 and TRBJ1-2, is DTGVSQNPRHKITKRGQNVTFRCDPISEHNRLYWYRQTLGQGPEFLTYFQNEAQLEKSRLLSDRFSAERPKGSFSTLEIQRTEQGDSAMYLCASSFGQGVPDGYTFGSGTRLTVV.

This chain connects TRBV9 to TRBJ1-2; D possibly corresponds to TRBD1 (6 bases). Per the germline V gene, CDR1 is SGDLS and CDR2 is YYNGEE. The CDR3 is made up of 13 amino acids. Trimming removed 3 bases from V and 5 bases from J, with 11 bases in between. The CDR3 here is CASSGDNDYGYTF. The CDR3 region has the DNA TGTGCCAGCAGCGGGGACAACGATTATGGCTACACCTTC.

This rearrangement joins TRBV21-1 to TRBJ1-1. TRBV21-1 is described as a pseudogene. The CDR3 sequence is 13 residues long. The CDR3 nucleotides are TGTGCCAGCAGCAAAGAAAGAGACACTGAAGCTTTCTTT. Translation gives CASSKERDTEAFF.

The CDR3 here is CARGGGSLHEQYF. CDR3 coding DNA: TGTGCCAGGGGGGGAGGGAGCCTTCACGAGCAGTACTTC. The chain uses TRBV11-2 and TRBJ2-7, with 7 bases that match TRBD2. Germline trimming cut 9 bases from V and 5 bases from J; bases unmatched to any gene: 10. CDR3 length equals 13 residues. CDR1 and CDR2 from the germline V gene are SGHAT and FQNNGV.

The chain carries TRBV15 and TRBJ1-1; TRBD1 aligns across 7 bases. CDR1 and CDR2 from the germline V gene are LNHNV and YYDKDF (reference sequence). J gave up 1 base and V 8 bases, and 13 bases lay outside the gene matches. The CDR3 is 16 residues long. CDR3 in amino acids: CATAPRDSSANTEAFF. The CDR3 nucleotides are TGTGCCACCGCTCCCCGGGACAGTTCGGCGAACACTGAAGCTTTCTTT.

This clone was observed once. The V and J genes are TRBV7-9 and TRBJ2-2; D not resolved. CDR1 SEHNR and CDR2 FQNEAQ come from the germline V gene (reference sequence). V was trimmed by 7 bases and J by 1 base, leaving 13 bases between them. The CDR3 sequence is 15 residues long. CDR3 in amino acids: CASTLPVGNTGELFF. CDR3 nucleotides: TGTGCCAGCACCCTTCCGGTAGGGAACACCGGGGAGCTGTTTTTT.

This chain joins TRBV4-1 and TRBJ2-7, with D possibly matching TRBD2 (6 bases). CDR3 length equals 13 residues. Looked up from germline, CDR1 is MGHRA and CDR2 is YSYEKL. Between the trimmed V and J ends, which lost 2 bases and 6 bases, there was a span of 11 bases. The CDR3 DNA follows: TGCGCCAGCAGCCAACGGGAGCCGGGCGAGCAGTACTTC. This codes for CASSQREPGEQYF.

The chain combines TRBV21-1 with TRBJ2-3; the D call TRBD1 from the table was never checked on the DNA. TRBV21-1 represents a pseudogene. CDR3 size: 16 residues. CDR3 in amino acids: CASSKVVSGFRDTQYF. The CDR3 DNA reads TGTGCCAGCAGCAAAGTCGTGTCAGGGTTTCGTGATACGCAGTATTTT.

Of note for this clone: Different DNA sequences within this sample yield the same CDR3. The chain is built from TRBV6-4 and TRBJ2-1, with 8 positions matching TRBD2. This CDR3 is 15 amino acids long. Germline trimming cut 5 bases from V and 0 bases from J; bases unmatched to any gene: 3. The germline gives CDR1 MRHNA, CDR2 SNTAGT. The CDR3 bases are TGTGCCAGCAGTACCAGCGGGAGCTCCTACAATGAGCAGTTCTTC. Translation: CASSTSGSSYNEQFF.

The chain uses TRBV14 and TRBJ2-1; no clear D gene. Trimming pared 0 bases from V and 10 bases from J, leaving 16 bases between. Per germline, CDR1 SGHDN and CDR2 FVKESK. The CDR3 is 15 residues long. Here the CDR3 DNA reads TGTGCCAGCAGCCAAGATCTAGGGTCGTTAAGCGAGCAGTTCTTC. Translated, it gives CASSQDLGSLSEQFF. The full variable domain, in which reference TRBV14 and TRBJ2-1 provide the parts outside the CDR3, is EAGVTQFPSHSVIEKGQTVTLRCDPISGHDNLYWYRRVMGKEIKFLLHFVKESKQDESGMPNNRFLAERTGGTYSTLKVQPAELEDSGVYFCASSQDLGSLSEQFFGPGTRLTVL.

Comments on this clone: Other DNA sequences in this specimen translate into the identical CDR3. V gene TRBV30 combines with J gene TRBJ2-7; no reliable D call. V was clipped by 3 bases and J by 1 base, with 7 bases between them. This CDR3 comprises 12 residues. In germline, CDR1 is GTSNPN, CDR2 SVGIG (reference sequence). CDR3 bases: TGTGCCTGGAGCCCTCTATCCTACGAGCAGTACTTC. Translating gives CAWSPLSYEQYF. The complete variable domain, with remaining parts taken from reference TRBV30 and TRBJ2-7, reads SQTIHQWPATLVQPVGSPLSLECTVEGTSNPNLYWYRQAAGRGLQLLFYSVGIGQISSEVPQNLSASRPQDRQFILSSKKLLLSDSGFYLCAWSPLSYEQYFGPGTRLTVT.

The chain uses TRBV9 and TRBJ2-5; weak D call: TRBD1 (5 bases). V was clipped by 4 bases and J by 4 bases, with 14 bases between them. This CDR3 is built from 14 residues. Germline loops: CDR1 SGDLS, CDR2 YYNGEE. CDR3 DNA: TGTGCCAGCAGCTCCAGTAGGGGCTCAGAGACCCAGTACTTC. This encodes CASSSSRGSETQYF.

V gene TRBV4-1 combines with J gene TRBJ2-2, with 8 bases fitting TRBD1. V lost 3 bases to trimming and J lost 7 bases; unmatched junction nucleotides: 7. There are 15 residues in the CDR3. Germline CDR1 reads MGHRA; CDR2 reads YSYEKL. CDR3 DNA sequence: TGCGCCAGCAGCCATTCAGGGGGCTTCAGCGGGGAGCTGTTTTTT. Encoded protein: CASSHSGGFSGELFF.

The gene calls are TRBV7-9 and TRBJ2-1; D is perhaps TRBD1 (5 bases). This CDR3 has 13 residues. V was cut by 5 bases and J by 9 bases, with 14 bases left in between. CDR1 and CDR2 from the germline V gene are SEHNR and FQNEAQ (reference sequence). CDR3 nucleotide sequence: TGTGCCAGCAGCCCTGGGGCGGCGGTTGAGCAGTTCTTC. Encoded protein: CASSPGAAVEQFF.

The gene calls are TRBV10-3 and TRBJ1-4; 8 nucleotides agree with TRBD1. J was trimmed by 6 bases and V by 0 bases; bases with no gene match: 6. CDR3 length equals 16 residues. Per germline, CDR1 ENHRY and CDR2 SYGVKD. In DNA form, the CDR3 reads TGTGCCATCAGTGAGTCGAGAGGGACAGGAGATGAAAAACTGTTTTTT. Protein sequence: CAISESRGTGDEKLFF.